These 32 T cell receptor beta chains came from one sample sequenced in a study of cytomegalovirus exposure and HLA in healthy donors. Vbeta (60) and Jbeta (13) primers were used in the PCR. Assay: immunoSEQ multiplex PCR; the TCRdb copy retains only in-frame clones and omits some. The data show over 95,000 clones, about three quarters seen once. Sequencing was carried out using PBMCs. Receptors originate from a woman in her 40s in good health and CMV-seropositive.

This clone showed up just once. V and J are TRBV5-1 and TRBJ1-6; weak D call: TRBD1 (6 bases). V lost 7 bases and J lost 9, with 20 bases in between. The length of the CDR3 is 15 residues. The germline CDR1 and CDR2 sequences are SGHRS and YFSETQ. Written as DNA, the CDR3 is TGCGCCAGCCGTACCTTTGAGGGGACAAGTTCACCCCTCCACTTT. Residues: CASRTFEGTSSPLHF.

The chain has TRBV6-5 and TRBJ2-7, with D perhaps TRBD2 (5 bases). Trimming took 0 bases from V and 6 from J, leaving 9 bases between them. Germline V gene sequence: CDR1 MNHEY, CDR2 SVGAGI. The CDR3 is 13 residues long. In nucleotides, the CDR3 is TGTGCCAGCAGTTACTCGACGGGGTTCGAGCAGTACTTC. Translation: CASSYSTGFEQYF.

The chain combines TRBV30 with TRBJ1-6; D ambiguous. CDR1 and CDR2 from the germline V gene are GTSNPN and SVGIG (reference sequence). The CDR3 sequence is 13 residues long. The V end was cut by 8 bases, the J end by 4 bases, with 12 bases between. The CDR3 DNA is TGTGCCGTTAGTAATACGTATAATTCACCCCTCCACTTT. Translation: CAVSNTYNSPLHF.

The chain combines TRBV7-8 with TRBJ2-1, with D perhaps matching TRBD1 (5 bases). This CDR3 is built from 12 residues. From germline, CDR1 is SGHVS and CDR2 FQNEAQ. V lost 4 bases and J 9 bases, leaving 10 bases between the germline ends. The DNA of the CDR3 is TGTGCCAGCAGCTCAAGTAGGGGTGAGCAGTTCTTC. Protein product: CASSSSRGEQFF.

The V and J genes are TRBV15 and TRBJ2-7; tentatively, D is TRBD1 (6 bases). Deletions cut 0 bases from V and 3 bases from J, with 12 bases between. The CDR3 has 15 amino acids. Germline V CDR1 and CDR2: LNHNV, YYDKDF (reference sequence). The CDR3 loop is CATSRDGRGNYEQYF. The CDR3 DNA follows: TGTGCCACCAGCAGAGATGGCAGGGGAAACTACGAGCAGTACTTC.

The genes are TRBV2 and TRBJ2-5; 7 bases match TRBD2. In germline, CDR1 is SNHLY, CDR2 FYNNEI. Unmatched junction bases numbered 11, after V lost 8 bases and J lost 5 bases. The CDR3 covers 14 residues. CDR3 DNA sequence: TGTGCCAGCGCATGGGGAGGGACGGGGGAGACCCAGTACTTC. Its translation is CASAWGGTGETQYF.

The DNA for the CDR3 is TGTGCCATCAGTACGGGACTTAACAATGAGCAGTTCTTC. As protein: CAISTGLNNEQFF. The rearrangement joins TRBV10-3 to TRBJ2-1, with a weak D call TRBD2 (6 bases). The CDR3 covers 13 residues. The germline gives CDR1 ENHRY, CDR2 SYGVKD. V was cut by 5 bases and J by 5 bases, with 10 bases left in between.

The J gene is TRBJ1-2, the V gene TRBV10-2; no clear D gene. V shed 0 bases and J shed 4 bases, with 9 bases lying between them. CDR1 and CDR2 (germline): WSHSY, SAAADI. The CDR3 sequence is 14 residues long. The CDR3 region has the DNA TGCGCCAGCAGTGAGTCAAGTGAGGGCTATGGCTACACCTTC. This gives the protein CASSESSEGYGYTF.

The sample holds a few counts of this clone. V gene TRBV11-2 combines with J gene TRBJ2-7, with D maybe TRBD1 (6 bases). The germline V and J ends were trimmed by 5 bases and 4 bases, with 18 bases remaining between them. Germline CDR1 is SGHAT and CDR2 is FQNNGV. The CDR3 runs 15 residues. The CDR3 nucleotides are TGTGCCAGCAGCCGTCCCGGGACACTCACATACGAGCAGTACTTC. Translating it yields CASSRPGTLTYEQYF.

This clone was counted only a few times. The chain couples TRBV18 to TRBJ1-4; D is unresolved. This CDR3 contains 13 residues. Germline V gene lookup returns CDR1 KGHSH and CDR2 LQKENI. V gave up 3 bases and J gave up 8 bases, with 10 bases separating them. Written as DNA, the CDR3 is TGTGCCAGCTCACCCCCTTCGGGGGAAAAACTGTTTTTT. As protein: CASSPPSGEKLFF.

The rearrangement links TRBV4-1 to TRBJ1-1; perhaps TRBD1 as D (5 bases). The CDR3 is 14 amino acids. Trimming took 2 bases from V and 1 from J, leaving 8 bases between them. Germline CDR1 MGHRA, CDR2 YSYEKL. The CDR3 sequence: CASSQHGQNTEAFF. For the CDR3, the DNA is TGCGCCAGCAGCCAACACGGACAGAACACTGAAGCTTTCTTT.

In its sample, this clone was seen once. The chain is built from TRBV6-1 and TRBJ2-7; 11 bases are a match to TRBD2. From germline, CDR1 is MNHNS and CDR2 SASEGT. The CDR3 runs 17 residues. V lost 4 bases, J lost 4 bases, and 12 bases stayed unmatched. CDR3 bases: TGTGCCAGCAGTGTGACCCAACTAGCGGGGGTAACGTACGAGCAGTACTTC. This codes for CASSVTQLAGVTYEQYF.

The CDR3 here is CASSQGGGPYNEQFF. The CDR3 DNA is TGTGCCAGCAGCCAAGGCGGGGGGCCATACAATGAGCAGTTCTTC. The chain has TRBV4-2 and TRBJ2-1, with TRBD2 matching 8 bases. Looked up from germline, CDR1 is LGHNA and CDR2 is YNFKEQ. The junction had 3 bases not matched to a gene; V was cut back by 1 base and J by 4 bases. The CDR3 covers 15 residues.

The CDR3 sequence: CASSLAAGGDNEQFF. DNA of the CDR3: TGTGCCAGCAGTTTAGCAGCGGGGGGCGACAATGAGCAGTTCTTC. This chain connects TRBV28 to TRBJ2-1; 9 bases agree with TRBD2. The CDR3 runs to 15 residues. The trim removed 2 bases at V and 5 bases at J, leaving 4 bases unmatched. Germline CDR1 MDHEN, CDR2 SYDVKM. Full variable domain (rest looked up from reference TRBV28 and TRBJ2-1): DVKVTQSSRYLVKRTGEKVFLECVQDMDHENMFWYRQDPGLGLRLIYFSYDVKMKEKGDIPEGYSVSREKKERFSLILESASTNQTSMYLCASSLAAGGDNEQFFGPGTRLTVL.

Written as DNA, the CDR3 is TGTGCCAGCAGTGCCCCAGGGTTGCATCAGCCCCAGCATTTT. Amino acids: CASSAPGLHQPQHF. V gene TRBV28 combines with J gene TRBJ1-5; a weak D match, TRBD1 (5 bases). The CDR3 runs to 14 residues. Germline values: CDR1 MDHEN, CDR2 SYDVKM. V was pared by 5 bases and J by 5 bases, with 13 bases between.

The gene calls are TRBV2 and TRBJ2-2; TRBD2 is a possible D gene (6 bases). Between the trimmed V and J ends, which lost 7 bases and 6 bases, there was a span of 9 bases. The CDR3 totals 12 residues. Germline lookup yields CDR1 SNHLY and CDR2 FYNNEI. CDR3 in DNA: TGTGCCAGCAATAGGGAGGCCGGGGAGCTGTTTTTT. Protein sequence: CASNREAGELFF.

This chain connects TRBV6-6 to TRBJ2-1; 9 bases agree with TRBD2. This CDR3 spans 15 amino acids. Losses at the gene ends were 7 bases for V and 3 bases for J; bases not matched to a gene: 7. The germline CDR1 and CDR2 sequences are MNHNY and SVGAGI (reference sequence). Here the CDR3 reads CASKAGGWVYNEQFF. The CDR3 DNA reads TGTGCCAGCAAAGCGGGGGGCTGGGTCTACAATGAGCAGTTCTTC.

V and J are TRBV7-3 and TRBJ2-2; D uncertain. This CDR3 is built from 13 residues. CDR1 and CDR2 (germline): SGHTA, FQGTGA. The V end was cut by 4 bases, the J end by 7 bases, with 10 bases between. CDR3 DNA sequence: TGTGCCAGCAGCTCCTCCCACAGCGGGGAGCTGTTTTTT. Its protein is CASSSSHSGELFF.

The V gene is TRBV5-1, the J gene TRBJ2-1, with D perhaps TRBD2 (5 bases). Germline assignment: CDR1 SGHRS and CDR2 YFSETQ. The CDR3 runs 14 residues. Trimming removed 4 bases at V and 1 base at J, with 9 bases between. CDR3 DNA sequence: TGCGCCAGCAGCGAGCCGGGATCCTACAATGAGCAGTTCTTC. Protein sequence: CASSEPGSYNEQFF.

V and J are TRBV15 and TRBJ1-1; 7 bases match TRBD1. V lost 0 bases to trimming and J lost 4 bases; unmatched junction nucleotides: 5. The CDR3 length is 15 residues. The germline gives CDR1 LNHNV, CDR2 YYDKDF (reference sequence). CDR3 sequence: CATSREKGAGTEAFF. DNA of the CDR3: TGTGCCACCAGCAGAGAAAAGGGGGCGGGCACTGAAGCTTTCTTT.

The table lists this clone with a few counts. The V call is TRBV29-1, the J call TRBJ2-1; tentative D call: TRBD2 (6 bases). Trimming shortened V by 0 bases and J by 9 bases, and 15 bases separated the two germline ends. The CDR3 has 14 residues. Germline-derived CDR1 and CDR2 are SQVTM and ANQGSEA. CDR3 region: CSVEEEGSRTEQFF. The CDR3 DNA reads TGCAGCGTTGAAGAGGAGGGGTCGCGGACTGAGCAGTTCTTC.

The J gene is TRBJ2-3, the V gene TRBV5-1; 9 bases agree with TRBD2. This CDR3 has 17 residues. Germline V lookup: CDR1 SGHRS, CDR2 YFSETQ. V lost 0 bases and J lost 2; bases outside the gene matches: 7. The CDR3 protein is CASSLAVAGDSTDTQYF. In DNA, the CDR3 is TGCGCCAGCAGCTTGGCCGTAGCGGGGGACTCCACAGATACGCAGTATTTT.

The V gene is TRBV5-1, the J gene TRBJ2-7; 8 bases match TRBD2. CDR1 SGHRS and CDR2 YFSETQ come from the germline V gene. This CDR3 is 15 amino acids long. After removal of 7 bases from V and 5 bases from J, the junction contained 14 bases not matched to a gene. In nucleotides, the CDR3 is TGCGCCAGCCAGCCCGCGGGGGGTAAAGGTCACGAGCAGTACTTC. Translated: CASQPAGGKGHEQYF.

This rearrangement joins TRBV15 to TRBJ1-5; 9 bases agree with TRBD1. This CDR3 has 15 amino acids. Trimming removed 3 bases from V and 6 bases from J; junction bases left unmatched: 6. CDR1 and CDR2 from the germline V gene are LNHNV and YYDKDF (reference sequence). Written as DNA, the CDR3 is TGTGCCACCAGCAGGGGCCGGACAGGGGTTCAGCCCCAGCATTTT. Translation: CATSRGRTGVQPQHF.

Only one count was recorded for this clone. The chain has TRBV5-1 and TRBJ2-3, with a possible D match to TRBD1 (6 bases). The CDR3 contains 15 residues. Germline loops: CDR1 SGHRS, CDR2 YFSETQ. V was cut by 3 bases and J by 1 base, with 12 bases left in between. CDR3 protein: CASSYGTPGTDTQYF. The CDR3 region has the DNA TGCGCCAGCAGCTATGGGACACCAGGCACAGATACGCAGTATTTT.

The genes are TRBV9 and TRBJ2-1; TRBD2 agrees at 8 bases. The germline V gene encodes CDR1 SGDLS and CDR2 YYNGEE. The CDR3 consists of 15 residues. V lost 2 bases and J lost 8; bases outside the gene matches: 9. This chain's CDR3 is CASSVYGGAGDEQFF. The CDR3 DNA is TGTGCCAGCAGCGTCTACGGGGGGGCAGGGGATGAGCAGTTCTTC.

This clone has just a few counts. The J gene is TRBJ1-1, the V gene TRBV2; 10 nucleotides align to TRBD1. V shed 6 bases and J 1 base; nucleotides not matched to a gene: 2. The CDR3 has 14 residues. CDR1 and CDR2 (germline): SNHLY, FYNNEI. In DNA form, the CDR3 reads TGTGCCAGCAGAAGGGACAGGGGGAACACTGAAGCTTTCTTT. It codes for CASRRDRGNTEAFF.

V usage is TRBV18 and J usage is TRBJ2-7; TRBD2 might be the D (6 bases). Per the germline V gene, CDR1 is KGHSH and CDR2 is LQKENI. Trimming stripped 3 bases from V and 8 bases from J, with 20 bases between. The length of the CDR3 is 15 residues. CDR3: CASSPTGLPGGQQYF. CDR3 nucleotide sequence: TGTGCCAGCTCACCCACGGGACTCCCCGGCGGCCAGCAGTACTTC.

Only a few counts were recorded for this clone. V and J are TRBV2 and TRBJ1-1; no reliable D call. This CDR3 is 13 amino acids long. Per the germline V gene, CDR1 is SNHLY and CDR2 is FYNNEI. V lost 10 bases and J 6 bases, leaving 18 bases between the germline ends. Written as DNA, the CDR3 is TGTGCCAACACGATCATGCCGGGAGCTGAAGCTTTCTTT. Its protein is CANTIMPGAEAFF.

The chain combines TRBV5-1 with TRBJ1-2; maybe TRBD1 (5 bases). V was clipped by 4 bases and J by 1 base, with 11 bases between them. The CDR3 sequence is 14 residues long. CDR1 is SGHRS, CDR2 YFSETQ, per germline. This chain's CDR3 is CASSPGGSNYGYTF. Here the CDR3 DNA reads TGCGCCAGCAGCCCGGGGGGGAGTAACTATGGCTACACCTTC.

The J gene is TRBJ1-6, the V gene TRBV2; D gene unclear. V shed 7 bases and J shed 10 bases, with 14 bases lying between them. CDR1 is SNHLY and CDR2 is FYNNEI in the germline V gene. The CDR3 covers 13 residues. CDR3: CASILNLWSPLHF. Written as DNA, the CDR3 is TGTGCCAGCATCCTGAATCTATGGTCACCCCTCCACTTT. Full variable domain (rest looked up from reference TRBV2 and TRBJ1-6): EPEVTQTPSHQVTQMGQEVILRCVPISNHLYFYWYRQILGQKVEFLVSFYNNEISEKSEIFDDQFSVERPDGSNFTLKIRSTKLEDSAMYFCASILNLWSPLHFGNGTRLTVT.

This clone was picked up a small number of times. This rearrangement joins TRBV19 to TRBJ1-1; the D is unclear. CDR3 length: 14 residues. V lost 5 bases to trimming and J lost 5 bases, with 15 bases between them. CDR1 and CDR2 (germline): LNHDA, SQIVND (reference sequence). The CDR3 DNA sequence: TGTGCCAGTAGTGACCCAAGGAGCGCTACTGAAGCTTTCTTT. Translation gives CASSDPRSATEAFF.